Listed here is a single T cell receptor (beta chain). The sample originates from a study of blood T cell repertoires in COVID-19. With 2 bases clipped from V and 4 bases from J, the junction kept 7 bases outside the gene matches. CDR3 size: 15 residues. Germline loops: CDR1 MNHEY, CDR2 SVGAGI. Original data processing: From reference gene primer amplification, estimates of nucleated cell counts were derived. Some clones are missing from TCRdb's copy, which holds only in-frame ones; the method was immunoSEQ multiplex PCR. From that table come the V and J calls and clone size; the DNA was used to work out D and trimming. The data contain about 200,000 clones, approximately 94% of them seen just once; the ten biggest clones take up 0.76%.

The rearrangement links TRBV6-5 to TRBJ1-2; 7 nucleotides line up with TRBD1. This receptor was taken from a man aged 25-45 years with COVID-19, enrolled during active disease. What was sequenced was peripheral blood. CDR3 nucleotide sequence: TGTGCCAGCAGTTACAGTACAGGGGCCACCTATGGCTACACCTTC. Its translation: CASSYSTGATYGYTF.